Below, one T cell receptor (beta chain) is given with its context. Its antigen is unknown. No base qualities exist here, and no much larger clone lies one base off it. The data were obtained in a study of radiation and T cells in renal cell carcinoma (dated by TCRdb to the early 2020s). In terms of the full investigation: In total, 53 samples, comprising around 26 tumors and 27 peripheral blood samples, were subjected to TCR beta sequencing. The final blood draw took place at 4 weeks after radiation, the same time as nephrectomy. Across all 50 or so samples, several million unique CDR3 nucleotide sequences encoding 2,658,974 unique CDR3 amino acid sequences were identified. Points the paper makes about the study in general: Effects of radiation dose or scheduling on the TCR repertoire could not be addressed with the single-armed trial design. Changes in the blood repertoire were not tracked past 4 weeks after treatment. Top tumor clonotypes rose in blood from baseline to 2 weeks post-radiation, then contracted by 4 weeks, suggesting transient expansion of tumor-resident clones. Because pretreatment tumor biopsies were not available, the baseline intratumoral presence of clonotypes could not be determined.

This specimen's time point label, per the study, means: blood 4 weeks post-SBRT, at nephrectomy. The label giving this sample's treatment or condition can be read as: 15 Gy SBRT to primary tumor, nephrectomy 4 weeks later. Samples came from a clinical trial, in which primary renal cell carcinomas received 15 Gy stereotactic body radiation therapy followed by nephrectomy 4 weeks later. To follow tumor-enriched clonotypes, serial peripheral blood was collected from radiation-treated patients at baseline and at 2 weeks and 4 weeks after SBRT. Every patient's renal cell carcinoma showed clear cell pathology. Genomic DNA for TCR sequencing was prepared using the QIAamp DNA Blood Mini Kit (Qiagen). The analyses included just those samples that passed every quality control check. The immunoSEQ kit was used, according to the manufacturer's recommendations, to generate TCR beta libraries from genomic DNA. Library preparation used a first multiplex PCR with proprietary primers, then a second PCR adding unique barcodes, with bead cleanups after each round. Each sample batch included a kit-provided positive control reaction and a negative control reaction. The final libraries were assessed on an Agilent 4200 TapeStation D1000 ScreenTape, pooled by volume, and quantified by qPCR. Sequencing ran on an Illumina NextSeq500 with a MidOutput 150-cycle cartridge, using 156 Read1 and 15 Index1 cycles with kit custom primers. The pooled library was loaded at approximately 0.97 pM with about 18% PhiX control spiked in. For the original study's pipeline: Vendor-processed data were analyzed in R, and a clonotype was defined as all T cells sharing the same CDR3 nucleotide sequence. In the clone abundance analyses, frequencies in each sample were normalized to that sample's 10,000 most abundant clones. Public T cell clones, which averaged fewer than five per sample, were excluded before analysis. An abundance difference of at least 32-fold between compartments was the criterion for calling clonotypes tumor-enriched or baseline blood-enriched. Clonotypes expanded or contracted between blood time points were identified with a beta-binomial differential abundance model. The Baroni-Urbani and Buser coefficient was used to measure tumor-blood repertoire similarity, and groups were compared with two-tailed Wilcoxon tests in R. In TCRdb, the immuneACCESS table is reduced to in-frame sequences with V and J assigned. These tables do not hold every clone; where another copy was compared, an unresolved V gene accounts for under half, and the others remain unexplained. Clone size and V and J calls were adopted from that table, with D and trimming inferred from the DNA. Recorded for this sample are around 100,000 clones; roughly 88% of them occurred a single time. Approximately 7.2% of the sample belongs to the ten largest clones.

Specimen: blood, collected from a patient whose treatment included radiotherapy and nephrectomy. The receptor's source is a man aged 55-75 years with renal cell carcinoma.

The sequenced DNA is TGTGCCAGCAGTGAAACCCTTGGGGGTGGCGGGAGACGATACGAGCAGTACTTC. It translates as CASSETLGGGGRRYEQYF. Rearrangement joined TRBV2 to TRBJ2-7; TRBD2 matches 7 bases in the middle. V has 2 bases trimmed and J has 4 bases trimmed; junction bases matching no gene number 17. The CDR3, cysteine through phenylalanine, is 18 amino acids long. The read is trimmed to its CDR3 DNA, 54 bases read in frame from base 1. The germline V gene sets CDR1 to SNHLY and CDR2 to FYNNEI.